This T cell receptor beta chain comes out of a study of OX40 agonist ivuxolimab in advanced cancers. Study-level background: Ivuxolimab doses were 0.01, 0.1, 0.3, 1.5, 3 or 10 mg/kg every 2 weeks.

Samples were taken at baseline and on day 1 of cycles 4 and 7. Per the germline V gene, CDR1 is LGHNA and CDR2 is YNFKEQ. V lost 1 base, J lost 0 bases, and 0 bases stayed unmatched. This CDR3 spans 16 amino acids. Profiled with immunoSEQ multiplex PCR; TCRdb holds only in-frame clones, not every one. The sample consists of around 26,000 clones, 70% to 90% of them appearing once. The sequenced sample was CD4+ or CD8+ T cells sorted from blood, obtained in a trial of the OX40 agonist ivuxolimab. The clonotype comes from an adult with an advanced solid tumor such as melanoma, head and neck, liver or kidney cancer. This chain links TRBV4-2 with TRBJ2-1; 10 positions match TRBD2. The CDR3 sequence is CASSQGLAGSYNEQFF. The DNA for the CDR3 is TGTGCCAGCAGCCAAGGACTAGCGGGCTCCTACAATGAGCAGTTCTTC.